This TCR beta chain was sequenced in a study of blood T cell repertoires in COVID-19 (dated by TCRdb to the early 2020s). For the study in its entirety: Samples covering the acute and convalescent phases of COVID-19 were provided by collaborators in the United States, Italy and Spain. A de-identified subject ID, COVID-19 status, age in years and sex were almost always included in the sample metadata. Deeply sampled blood TCRbeta repertoires from subjects exposed to, actively infected with, or recovered from COVID-19 were included in the dataset. The prospective study material was composed of cDNA or gDNA derived from T cells, B-cell-depleted T cells, or PBMCs. The repertoires were released in a freely available public database meant as a resource for research on the immune response to SARS-CoV-2. Samples came from the ongoing ImmuneRACE study (first 160 participants) plus 1,254 subjects from 6 global collaborators. HLA class I and class II types, where available, came from metadata supplied by the sample provider rather than from assay-based typing. Beyond this particular receptor, the publication reports: The quantity of clinical and demographic metadata differed by source and by participant and was supplied without curation.

TCRbeta CDR3 regions were amplified from genomic DNA by means of the immunoSEQ Assay, a bias-controlled multiplex PCR. On the study's bioinformatics: The number of nucleated cells in each sample was estimated from the amplification of reference gene primers within the assay. To quantify the absolute abundance of each unique TCRbeta CDR3 rearrangement, sequence reads were collapsed and filtered. For each sample, productive Simpson clonality was calculated by taking the square root of Simpson's diversity index across productive rearrangements. TCRdb mirrors the immuneACCESS table, restricted to in-frame sequences. Some clones are absent from its copies; in checked studies, under half trace to an unresolved V gene, and the reason for the others is unknown. V and J calls and clone size are as listed in that table; D and trimming were resolved from the DNA. Present in this sample are over 150,000 clones, around three quarters of which were seen just once. The ten largest clones capture under 2% of the sample.

Whole blood was collected in K2EDTA tubes by collaborating institutions according to the institutions' own protocols. For TCRbeta analysis, collaborators shipped samples as frozen whole blood, isolated PBMCs, or DNA extracted from either of those sample types. Comment on this clone: No antigen is known for it. No base quality values were provided; no much bigger clone lies one nucleotide off.

V is trimmed back by 6 bases and J by 8 bases, and the junction contains 13 bases that no gene match accounts for. The CDR1 and CDR2 encoded by the germline V gene are MGHRA and YSYEKL. Inclusive of the bounding cysteine and phenylalanine, the CDR3 is 16 residues long. Of the read, only the CDR3 DNA is kept; its 48 bases are in frame from base 1. The sequenced material came from peripheral blood. The source of this sequence is an elderly man with acute or convalescent COVID-19. The sequence is built from TRBV4-1 and TRBJ1-4, and 9 junctional nucleotides match TRBD1. At the DNA level, the sequence is TGCGCCAGCAGTACGCTGGGCAGGGACAGGGACGAAAAACTGTTTTTT. Translated, it gives CASSTLGRDRDEKLFF.